This T cell receptor (beta chain) was identified during a study of graft-versus-host responses after intestinal transplantation. The data were produced by immunoSEQ multiplex PCR, yet TCRdb's version contains in-frame clones alone and is incomplete. The data show some 110,000 clones, approximately 92% seen once. V was clipped by 1 base and J by 9 bases, with 16 bases between them. Germline CDR1 and CDR2: SGHTA and FQGNSA. The CDR3 loop spans 14 amino acids. This clone was seen a single time. The antigen is not known. The source was unstimulated CD4+ T cells sorted from spleen or lymph node cells, collected before transplant. The V gene is TRBV7-2, the J gene TRBJ2-7; D is unresolved. The sequence was obtained from a human donor who was the organ donor for an intestinal transplant. In DNA form, the CDR3 reads TGTGCCAGCAGCTTAGAGTTTCTGATAGGCGTGCAGTACTTC. This encodes CASSLEFLIGVQYF.